This TCR beta chain was retrieved from a study of CD8+ T cells in alopecia areata. As for the study in general: Patients in the treated group were given tofacitinib by mouth, 5 to 10 mg twice a day. Study-wide results and caveats: More clonal than normal scalp was lesional scalp, particularly alopecia totalis/universalis.

The CDR3 has 14 amino acids. Between the trimmed V and J ends, which lost 6 bases and 6 bases, there was a span of 14 bases. Germline V CDR1 and CDR2: SNHLY, FYNNEI. Punch biopsies of lesional scalp, plus peripheral blood, were taken from alopecia areata patients. T lymphocytes (CD4+ and CD8+) were sorted from PBMCs. cDNA reverse transcribed from extracted RNA served as the sequencing template. TCRdb's table, derived via immunoSEQ multiplex PCR, lists solely in-frame clones and lacks some. The data show hundreds of thousands of clones, 67% seen once. This clone has a handful of counts. What it recognizes is unknown.

This TCR was sampled from a human donor with alopecia areata. The rearrangement links TRBV2 to TRBJ2-2; the D gene is possibly TRBD1 (6 bases). The source was CD4+ T cells sorted from blood, collected at week 0. CDR3 sequence: CASRVQGRAGELFF. The CDR3 nucleotides are TGTGCCAGCAGGGTACAGGGTCGCGCCGGGGAGCTGTTTTTT.